This record covers a single TCR beta chain. The antigen is not known. Trimming stripped 7 bases from V and 4 bases from J, with 7 bases between. The CDR3 has 11 amino acids. In germline, CDR1 is SNHLY, CDR2 FYNNEI. These data come from a study of T cell responses to AZD1222 COVID-19 vaccine. Assay used: immunoSEQ multiplex PCR; TCRdb lists only in-frame clones, some missing. The repertoire holds under 150,000 clones, with 70% to 90% as singletons. Study-wide points: Per reports, nearly half of all spike-specific TCRs target regions that are unmutated in variants.

The clonotype comes from an adult in good health. The chain has TRBV2 and TRBJ1-2; no definite D call. Source: peripheral blood, taken on day 0 of MenACWY control vaccination. CDR3: CASTAAYGYTF. The CDR3 nucleotides read TGTGCCAGCACGGCAGCCTATGGCTACACCTTC. The variable domain in full, completed from reference TRBV2 and TRBJ1-2, reads EPEVTQTPSHQVTQMGQEVILRCVPISNHLYFYWYRQILGQKVEFLVSFYNNEISEKSEIFDDQFSVERPDGSNFTLKIRSTKLEDSAMYFCASTAAYGYTFGSGTRLTVV.